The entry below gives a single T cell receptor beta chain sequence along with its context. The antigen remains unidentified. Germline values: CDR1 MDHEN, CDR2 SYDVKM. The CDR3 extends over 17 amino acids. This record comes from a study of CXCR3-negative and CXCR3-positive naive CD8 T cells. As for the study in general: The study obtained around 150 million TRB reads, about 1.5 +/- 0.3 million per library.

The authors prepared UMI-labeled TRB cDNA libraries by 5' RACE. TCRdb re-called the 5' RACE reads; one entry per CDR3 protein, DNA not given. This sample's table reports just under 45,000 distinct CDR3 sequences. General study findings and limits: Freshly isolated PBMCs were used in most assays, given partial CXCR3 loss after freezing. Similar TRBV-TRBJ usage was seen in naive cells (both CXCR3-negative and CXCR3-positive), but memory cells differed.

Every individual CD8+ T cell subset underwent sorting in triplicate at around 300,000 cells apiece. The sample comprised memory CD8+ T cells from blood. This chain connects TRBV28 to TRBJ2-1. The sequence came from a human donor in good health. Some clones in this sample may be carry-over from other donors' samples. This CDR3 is CASSPTDGRGSYNEQFF.